This T cell receptor beta chain was sequenced in a study of response to subunit inactivated influenza vaccine. This CDR3 has 14 residues. Germline CDR1 is SGHRS and CDR2 is YFSETQ. Trimming removed 1 base from V and 4 bases from J, with 12 bases in between. In TCRdb, the RT-PCR reads were re-called with MiXCR into one record per CDR3 protein. The sample lists 630,000 or so distinct CDR3 sequences; about a sixth were seen once. Study-wide results and caveats: It was the authors' suggestion that each seasonal influenza vaccination recruits few new T cells.

This clonotype was observed at least ten times. Antigen specificity is unknown. The sample consisted of PBMCs from blood, taken about 11 days after vaccination. The sequence was collected from a man aged 45-60 years who received an inactivated influenza vaccine. V and J are TRBV5-1 and TRBJ2-7, with D tentatively TRBD1 or TRBD2 (6 bases each). The CDR3 is CASSLTGGEYEQYF. CDR3 bases: TGCGCCAGCAGCTTGACCGGGGGCGAATACGAGCAGTACTTC. The full variable domain, completed using reference TRBV5-1 and TRBJ2-7, is KAGVTQTPRYLIKTRGQQVTLSCSPISGHRSVSWYQQTPGQGLQFLFEYFSETQRNKGNFPGRFSGRQFSNSRSEMNVSTLELGDSALYLCASSLTGGEYEQYFGPGTRLTVT.